These 21 T cell receptor beta chains were sequenced from one sample in a study of cytomegalovirus exposure and HLA in healthy donors. This PCR relied on a set of 60 Vbeta primers and 13 Jbeta primers. TCRdb's copy holds only in-frame clones and misses some; the assay was immunoSEQ multiplex PCR. Of under 250,000 clones listed, roughly 79% are singletons. The sequenced sample consisted of PBMCs. The receptors derive from a male donor in good health and CMV-seronegative.

This clone was counted once. This chain links TRBV28 with TRBJ1-5, with 9 bases fitting TRBD1. The CDR3 has 15 amino acids. Trimming cost V 6 bases and J 6 bases; bases outside gene matches: 9. Looked up from germline, CDR1 is MDHEN and CDR2 is SYDVKM. CDR3 DNA sequence: TGTGCCAGCAGCCGACAGGGGGGAGGGAGTCAGCCCCAGCATTTT. Translated, it gives CASSRQGGGSQPQHF.

This clone was counted a few times. The chain combines TRBV2 with TRBJ2-5, with TRBD2 matching 9 bases. CDR1 and CDR2 (germline): SNHLY, FYNNEI. V was pared by 8 bases and J by 9 bases, with 10 bases of the junction left unmatched. This CDR3 is 13 amino acids long. The chain's CDR3 is CASGRGGRVAQYF. Written as DNA, the CDR3 is TGTGCCAGCGGGCGGGGGGGCCGGGTGGCCCAGTACTTC.

The J gene is TRBJ2-7, the V gene TRBV27; 9 bases line up with TRBD1. Trimming cost V 6 bases and J 4 bases; bases outside gene matches: 10. CDR3 length: 15 residues. Germline V gene data show CDR1 as MNHEY and CDR2 as SMNVEV (reference sequence). CDR3 sequence: CASSHVGTGIYEQYF. CDR3 nucleotides: TGTGCCAGCAGCCATGTGGGGACAGGGATATACGAGCAGTACTTC.

Here the CDR3 reads CASSVSGADEQYF. CDR3 sequence (DNA): TGTGCCAGCAGCGTTAGCGGGGCGGACGAGCAGTACTTC. V is TRBV7-3 and J is TRBJ2-7, with 8 bases that match TRBD2. The CDR3 sequence is 13 residues long. The trim removed 5 bases at V and 5 bases at J, leaving 5 bases unmatched. Germline values: CDR1 SGHTA, CDR2 FQGTGA.

This chain connects TRBV9 to TRBJ1-3; no firm D call. The germline CDR1 and CDR2 sequences are SGDLS and YYNGEE. Trimming shortened V by 0 bases and J by 4 bases, and 8 bases separated the two germline ends. The CDR3 covers 14 residues. CDR3 protein: CASSVEGRGNTIYF. CDR3 coding DNA: TGTGCCAGCAGCGTAGAAGGGAGAGGAAACACCATATATTTT. The whole variable domain, filled in from reference TRBV9 and TRBJ1-3, reads DSGVTQTPKHLITATGQRVTLRCSPRSGDLSVYWYQQSLDQGLQFLIQYYNGEERAKGNILERFSAQQFPDLHSELNLSSLELGDSALYFCASSVEGRGNTIYFGEGSWLTVV.

CDR3 loop: CASSQRTGGDTGELFF. The CDR3 region has the DNA TGCGCCAGCAGCCAACGGACAGGGGGTGACACCGGGGAGCTGTTTTTT. The J gene is TRBJ2-2, the V gene TRBV4-3; TRBD1 agrees at 10 bases. This CDR3 has 16 amino acids. V shed 2 bases, J shed 3 bases, and the junction held 3 bases outside the gene matches. Germline loops: CDR1 LGHNA, CDR2 YSLEER.

The chain links TRBV5-6 to TRBJ2-7, with unresolved D. With 6 bases removed from V and 4 bases from J, the gap between germline ends came to 17 bases. CDR3 length: 14 amino acids. Germline CDR1 and CDR2: SGHDT and YYEEEE. As DNA, the CDR3 is TGTGCCAGCACCGCGGCTAGTATATCATACGAGCAGTACTTC. Protein product: CASTAASISYEQYF.

The CDR3 is CASNDKGVYGYTF. The CDR3, as DNA: TGTGCCAGCAACGATAAGGGGGTCTATGGCTACACCTTC. V gene TRBV7-2 combines with J gene TRBJ1-2; weak D call: TRBD1 (6 bases). This CDR3 region has 13 residues. V dropped 7 bases and J dropped 4 bases, with 13 bases sitting between them. CDR1 is SGHTA and CDR2 is FQGNSA in the germline V gene.

The V gene is TRBV7-9, the J gene TRBJ1-2; TRBD1 might be the D (6 bases). The CDR3 covers 17 residues. V was cut by 5 bases and J by 3 bases, with 22 bases left in between. Germline CDR1 SEHNR, CDR2 FQNEAQ (reference sequence). The DNA for the CDR3 is TGTGCCAGCAGCCACCCTACCAGGGCAGGGGCGCACTATGGCTACACCTTC. Translation: CASSHPTRAGAHYGYTF.

In this sample, this clone turned up once. The rearrangement links TRBV13 to TRBJ2-7, with unresolved D. V gave up 1 base and J gave up 6 bases, with 7 bases separating them. The CDR3 has 12 residues. CDR1 is PRHDT and CDR2 is FYEKMQ in the germline V gene (reference sequence). In DNA, the CDR3 is TGTGCCAGCAGCTTAGCAGGTTCCGAGCAGTACTTC. Encoded protein: CASSLAGSEQYF.

The V call is TRBV29-1, the J call TRBJ2-1; TRBD2 aligns across 9 bases. V lost 5 bases and J lost 8; bases outside the gene matches: 4. The V gene's germline CDR1 is SQVTM and CDR2 ANQGSEA. The CDR3 sequence is 12 residues long. The CDR3 loop reads CSVSSGADEQFF. In nucleotides, the CDR3 is TGCAGCGTTTCTAGCGGGGCTGATGAGCAGTTCTTC.

The chain carries TRBV4-1 and TRBJ1-1, with a possible D match to TRBD1 (5 bases). The V gene's germline CDR1 is MGHRA and CDR2 YSYEKL. The CDR3 contains 14 residues. The V end was cut by 2 bases, the J end by 5 bases, with 12 bases between. The CDR3 spells CASSQPGRGTEAFF. CDR3 bases: TGCGCCAGCAGCCAACCCGGCCGGGGGACTGAAGCTTTCTTT.

This chain joins TRBV5-1 and TRBJ2-1, with 10 bases aligning to TRBD1. The CDR3 spans 18 residues. Losses at the gene ends were 4 bases for V and 2 bases for J; bases not matched to a gene: 12. Per the germline V gene, CDR1 is SGHRS and CDR2 is YFSETQ. The CDR3 sequence is CASSPGTGEGWPYNEQFF. CDR3 DNA: TGCGCCAGCAGCCCCGGGACAGGGGAAGGGTGGCCCTACAATGAGCAGTTCTTC.

V and J are TRBV6-1 and TRBJ1-2; 7 bases map to TRBD1. Germline-derived CDR1 and CDR2 are MNHNS and SASEGT. This CDR3 region has 14 residues. After removal of 6 bases from V and 0 bases from J, the junction contained 4 bases not matched to a gene. CDR3 protein: CASSGTAPNYGYTF. The CDR3 DNA sequence: TGTGCCAGCAGCGGGACAGCACCTAACTATGGCTACACCTTC.

The rearrangement links TRBV28 to TRBJ2-7, with TRBD2 identical over 8 bases. The CDR3 length is 15 residues. CDR1 and CDR2 (germline): MDHEN, SYDVKM. V lost 3 bases and J lost 2; bases outside the gene matches: 6. The CDR3: CASSFPGGPPYEQYF. The CDR3 coding sequence is TGTGCCAGCAGTTTCCCGGGAGGGCCTCCCTACGAGCAGTACTTC.

The chain recombines TRBV5-1 with TRBJ1-1; D is unresolved. The ends were cut back, 1 base at V and 0 bases at J, with 10 bases in the middle. CDR1 SGHRS and CDR2 YFSETQ come from the germline V gene. The CDR3 is 15 amino acids. The CDR3 nucleotides are TGCGCCAGCAGCTTGAATTCAGTCATGAACACTGAAGCTTTCTTT. This codes for CASSLNSVMNTEAFF.

This chain links TRBV30 with TRBJ1-2, with D possibly TRBD1 on 6 matching bases. Trimming left V 6 bases short and J 7 bases short, with 15 bases between. Germline loops: CDR1 GTSNPN, CDR2 SVGIG (reference sequence). The CDR3 contains 12 residues. In DNA form, the CDR3 reads TGTGCCTGCCCCGATCGGGGGGCTGGCTACACCTTC. Translating it yields CACPDRGAGYTF.

This clone was observed once. The chain links TRBV4-1 to TRBJ1-2, with D perhaps matching TRBD1 (5 bases). V was cut by 0 bases and J by 6 bases, with 20 bases left in between. CDR3 length: 17 amino acids. Germline V lookup: CDR1 MGHRA, CDR2 YSYEKL. The CDR3: CASSQDDYAVGEDGYTF. CDR3 DNA: TGCGCCAGCAGCCAAGATGATTATGCGGTAGGGGAAGATGGCTACACCTTC.

V and J are TRBV11-3 and TRBJ2-2, with TRBD1 matching over 7 bases. The CDR3 spans 14 residues. Germline V gene data show CDR1 as SGHNT and CDR2 as YENEEA. Trimming at V came to 3 bases and at J to 7 bases, leaving 5 bases not matched to a gene. DNA for the CDR3: TGTGCCAGCAGCTTCGAGGGGGCTTACGGGGAGCTGTTTTTT. Translating it yields CASSFEGAYGELFF.

This chain joins TRBV4-3 and TRBJ1-5; 7 positions match TRBD1. The CDR3 sequence is 17 residues long. CDR1 LGHNA and CDR2 YSLEER come from the germline V gene. V shed 0 bases, J shed 6 bases, and the junction held 11 bases outside the gene matches. The CDR3 spells CASSQEVGATGIQPQHF. The CDR3 DNA reads TGCGCCAGCAGCCAAGAAGTTGGGGCGACAGGGATTCAGCCCCAGCATTTT.

Written as DNA, the CDR3 is TGTGCCAGCAGCGAGACCGGGGGGGTGAGCACTGAAGCTTTCTTT. It translates to CASSETGGVSTEAFF. This chain uses TRBV7-2 with TRBJ1-1, with D tentatively TRBD1 (5 bases). This CDR3 has 15 amino acids. Germline loops: CDR1 SGHTA, CDR2 FQGNSA. V dropped 5 bases and J dropped 4 bases, with 17 bases sitting between them.